A selection of T cell receptor beta chains follows, all from one sample in a study of vaccination effects on CD4 cells after COVID-19. These TCRs' antigens remain unknown. Some clones are missing from TCRdb's copy, which holds only in-frame ones; the method was immunoSEQ multiplex PCR. Of about 59,000 clones in the sample, around four fifths were seen once. The sample consisted of CD4+ T cells from PBMCs cultured with HCoV-OC43 spike peptides, taken after COVID-19 vaccination. The origin of the receptors is a human donor who received a COVID-19 vaccine. Both conserved end residues are part of each CDR3. A D gene is named only where the DNA matches it firmly. The listing skips clone size in some rows; elsewhere it reads once, few, many or a size class.

j_call: TRBJ1-5; d_call: TRBD1; v_call: TRBV29-1; clone_size: .; cdr3_aa: CSVLTTGGQNQPQHF; cdr3_nt: TGCAGCGTCTTAACAACAGGGGGTCAGAATCAGCCCCAGCATTTT
j_call: TRBJ2-5; d_call: .; v_call: TRBV7-3; clone_size: once; cdr3_aa: CASSLGAQETQYF; cdr3_nt: TGTGCCAGCAGCCTAGGGGCCCAAGAGACCCAGTACTTC
j_call: TRBJ1-4; d_call: .; v_call: TRBV19; clone_size: .; cdr3_aa: CASMGLGSTNEKLFF; cdr3_nt: TGTGCCAGTATGGGGTTGGGCTCAACTAATGAAAAACTGTTTTTT
j_call: TRBJ1-5; d_call: .; v_call: TRBV6-5; clone_size: .; cdr3_aa: CASIYLPGVRNQPQHF; cdr3_nt: TGTGCCAGCATTTATCTCCCAGGGGTAAGGAATCAGCCCCAGCATTTT
j_call: TRBJ2-6; d_call: .; v_call: TRBV19; clone_size: .; cdr3_aa: CASSIQGLDFSGANVLTF; cdr3_nt: TGTGCCAGTAGTATTCAGGGACTCGATTTCTCTGGGGCCAACGTCCTGACTTTC
j_call: TRBJ2-2; d_call: TRBD1; v_call: TRBV5-1; clone_size: once; cdr3_aa: CASGQGVDTGELFF; cdr3_nt: TGCGCCAGTGGACAGGGGGTGGACACCGGGGAGCTGTTTTTT
j_call: TRBJ2-5; d_call: TRBD1; v_call: TRBV18; clone_size: .; cdr3_aa: CASSPLLAGGEETQYF; cdr3_nt: TGTGCCAGCTCACCCCTATTGGCAGGGGGCGAAGAGACCCAGTACTTC
j_call: TRBJ2-5; d_call: .; v_call: TRBV2; clone_size: .; cdr3_aa: CASSGTLLQETQYF; cdr3_nt: TGTGCCAGCAGCGGGACACTACTACAAGAGACCCAGTACTTC
j_call: TRBJ1-3; d_call: .; v_call: TRBV5-1; clone_size: .; cdr3_aa: CASKMGSSGNTIYF; cdr3_nt: TGCGCCTCAAAGATGGGGAGCTCTGGAAACACCATATATTTT
j_call: TRBJ2-3; d_call: .; v_call: TRBV5-1; clone_size: .; cdr3_aa: CASSLDGGTNTDTQYF; cdr3_nt: TGCGCCAGCAGCTTGGATGGCGGGACAAACACAGATACGCAGTATTTT
j_call: TRBJ1-6; d_call: .; v_call: TRBV5-1; clone_size: .; cdr3_aa: CASSLQQYNSPLHF; cdr3_nt: TGCGCCAGCAGCTTGCAACAGTATAATTCACCCCTCCACTTT
j_call: TRBJ1-5; d_call: .; v_call: TRBV18; clone_size: .; cdr3_aa: CASSPLGQGEPQHF; cdr3_nt: TGTGCCAGCTCACCTTTAGGACAAGGGGAGCCCCAGCATTTT
j_call: TRBJ2-3; d_call: TRBD2; v_call: TRBV7-9; clone_size: .; cdr3_aa: CASRGKKAGVRLDTQYF; cdr3_nt: TGTGCCAGCAGGGGGAAAAAAGCGGGGGTTCGTCTAGATACGCAGTATTTT
j_call: TRBJ1-2; d_call: .; v_call: TRBV7-2; clone_size: once; cdr3_aa: CASSLEAYGYTF; cdr3_nt: TGTGCCAGCAGCTTAGAGGCCTATGGCTACACCTTC
j_call: TRBJ2-3; d_call: .; v_call: TRBV4-1; clone_size: .; cdr3_aa: CASSQDDSTQYF; cdr3_nt: TGCGCCAGCAGCCAAGATGATTCTACGCAGTATTTT
j_call: TRBJ1-1; d_call: .; v_call: TRBV5-4; clone_size: .; cdr3_aa: CASSSWGGRTEAFF; cdr3_nt: TGTGCCAGCAGCTCGTGGGGTGGAAGGACTGAAGCTTTCTTT
j_call: TRBJ1-2; d_call: .; v_call: TRBV20-1; clone_size: .; cdr3_aa: CSATNYGYTF; cdr3_nt: TGCAGTGCTACGAACTATGGCTACACCTTC
j_call: TRBJ2-5; d_call: TRBD2; v_call: TRBV5-1; clone_size: .; cdr3_aa: CASSRTSGGIKETQYF; cdr3_nt: TGCGCCAGCAGCCGAACTAGCGGGGGGATAAAAGAGACCCAGTACTTC
j_call: TRBJ2-1; d_call: TRBD1; v_call: TRBV19; clone_size: .; cdr3_aa: CASSATGTGGINNEQFF; cdr3_nt: TGTGCCAGTAGTGCAACCGGGACAGGGGGAATTAACAATGAGCAGTTCTTC
j_call: TRBJ2-5; d_call: TRBD1; v_call: TRBV18; clone_size: .; cdr3_aa: CASSPRTGPEETQYF; cdr3_nt: TGTGCCAGCTCACCGAGGACAGGGCCGGAAGAGACCCAGTACTTC
j_call: TRBJ2-2; d_call: .; v_call: TRBV12-5; clone_size: once; cdr3_aa: CASGLPVLAGELFF; cdr3_nt: TGTGCTAGTGGTTTGCCTGTCCTGGCCGGGGAGCTGTTTTTT
j_call: TRBJ2-2; d_call: TRBD1; v_call: TRBV7-2; clone_size: .; cdr3_aa: CASSFTQGVTGELFF; cdr3_nt: TGTGCCAGCAGCTTTACACAGGGGGTCACCGGGGAGCTGTTTTTT
j_call: TRBJ2-2; d_call: .; v_call: TRBV23-1; clone_size: .; cdr3_aa: CASSQSHHRVRADTGELFF; cdr3_nt: TGCGCCAGCAGTCAATCTCACCACAGGGTAAGGGCGGACACCGGGGAGCTGTTTTTT
j_call: TRBJ2-5; d_call: TRBD1; v_call: TRBV7-2; clone_size: .; cdr3_aa: CASSFQGQVSETQYF; cdr3_nt: TGTGCCAGCAGCTTCCAAGGACAGGTTTCGGAGACCCAGTACTTC
j_call: TRBJ2-1; d_call: .; v_call: TRBV5-6; clone_size: .; cdr3_aa: CASSLLSGEQFF; cdr3_nt: TGTGCCAGCAGCCTACTTAGCGGTGAGCAGTTCTTC
j_call: TRBJ1-3; d_call: .; v_call: TRBV7-2; clone_size: .; cdr3_aa: CASSTIGAGNTIYF; cdr3_nt: TGTGCCAGCAGCACCATAGGGGCTGGAAACACCATATATTTT
j_call: TRBJ1-5; d_call: TRBD1; v_call: TRBV7-8; clone_size: few; cdr3_aa: CASSLWTGDQPQHF; cdr3_nt: TGTGCCAGCAGCTTGTGGACAGGGGATCAGCCCCAGCATTTT
j_call: TRBJ2-5; d_call: .; v_call: TRBV5-1; clone_size: few; cdr3_aa: CASSLAPTGQETQYF; cdr3_nt: TGCGCCAGCAGCTTGGCACCCACAGGCCAAGAGACCCAGTACTTC
j_call: TRBJ2-5; d_call: TRBD2; v_call: TRBV7-2; clone_size: .; cdr3_aa: CASSISGGLQETQYF; cdr3_nt: TGTGCCAGCAGCATAAGCGGGGGGCTCCAAGAGACCCAGTACTTC
j_call: TRBJ2-1; d_call: TRBD1; v_call: TRBV5-6; clone_size: .; cdr3_aa: CASSPVTGDSYNEQFF; cdr3_nt: TGTGCCAGCAGCCCGGTAACAGGGGACTCCTACAATGAGCAGTTCTTC
j_call: TRBJ2-6; d_call: .; v_call: TRBV7-3; clone_size: .; cdr3_aa: CASSLGNSGANVLTF; cdr3_nt: TGTGCCAGCAGCCTGGGAAACTCTGGGGCCAACGTCCTGACTTTC
j_call: TRBJ1-5; d_call: .; v_call: TRBV6-1; clone_size: .; cdr3_aa: CASSEFEWGQPQHF; cdr3_nt: TGTGCCAGCAGTGAATTCGAGTGGGGTCAGCCCCAGCATTTT
j_call: TRBJ2-3; d_call: .; v_call: TRBV24-1; clone_size: .; cdr3_aa: CATSDLSGRGQYF; cdr3_nt: TGTGCCACCAGTGATTTATCGGGCAGGGGGCAGTATTTT
j_call: TRBJ2-5; d_call: .; v_call: TRBV5-4; clone_size: few; cdr3_aa: CASSRDPGEETQYF; cdr3_nt: TGTGCCAGCAGCCGGGACCCGGGGGAGGAGACCCAGTACTTC
j_call: TRBJ1-2; d_call: .; v_call: TRBV9; clone_size: .; cdr3_aa: CASSVEGAYGYTF; cdr3_nt: TGTGCCAGCAGCGTAGAAGGGGCCTATGGCTACACCTTC
j_call: TRBJ2-3; d_call: TRBD1; v_call: TRBV6-5; clone_size: .; cdr3_aa: CASSQTGVTDTQYF; cdr3_nt: TGTGCCAGCAGTCAAACAGGGGTCACAGATACGCAGTATTTT
j_call: TRBJ2-5; d_call: .; v_call: TRBV18; clone_size: .; cdr3_aa: CASSPDQGSQETQYF; cdr3_nt: TGTGCCAGCTCACCAGACCAGGGGTCGCAGGAGACCCAGTACTTC
j_call: TRBJ1-1; d_call: .; v_call: TRBV4-1; clone_size: .; cdr3_aa: CASSQAQLPGTEAFF; cdr3_nt: TGCGCCAGCAGCCAAGCCCAACTCCCAGGCACTGAAGCTTTCTTT
j_call: TRBJ1-1; d_call: TRBD1; v_call: TRBV11-3; clone_size: .; cdr3_aa: CASSLWDTGVNTEAFF; cdr3_nt: TGTGCCAGCAGCTTATGGGATACAGGGGTGAACACTGAAGCTTTCTTT
j_call: TRBJ1-2; d_call: TRBD1; v_call: TRBV19; clone_size: .; cdr3_aa: CASSMSTGAYGYTF; cdr3_nt: TGTGCCAGTAGTATGTCGACAGGGGCCTATGGCTACACCTTC
j_call: TRBJ2-2; d_call: TRBD2; v_call: TRBV5-1; clone_size: few; cdr3_aa: CASSDSGGATGELFF; cdr3_nt: TGCGCCAGCAGCGATAGCGGGGGGGCCACCGGGGAGCTGTTTTTT
j_call: TRBJ2-5; d_call: TRBD1; v_call: TRBV19; clone_size: .; cdr3_aa: CASSLLTGDETQYF; cdr3_nt: TGTGCCAGTAGTCTCCTCACAGGGGATGAGACCCAGTACTTC
j_call: TRBJ1-2; d_call: .; v_call: TRBV9; clone_size: .; cdr3_aa: CASSINRDTRSNNYGYTF; cdr3_nt: TGTGCCAGCAGCATTAACCGGGACACCCGATCCAATAACTATGGCTACACCTTC
j_call: TRBJ1-5; d_call: .; v_call: TRBV5-1; clone_size: few; cdr3_aa: CASSPRGGKQPQHF; cdr3_nt: TGCGCCAGCAGCCCGCGAGGGGGGAAACAGCCCCAGCATTTT